Listed here are 9 T cell receptor beta chains from one sample, sequenced in a study of shared clonotypes between healthy human individuals. The data were produced by immunoSEQ multiplex PCR, yet TCRdb's version contains in-frame clones alone and is incomplete. Of about 2.3 million clones in the sample, 85% to 95% are singletons; the top ten hold 0.39%. Sequenced input: naive CD4+ T cells from PBMCs. Subset reported: CD45RA+ positively selected. The receptors here all came from a man aged 18 to 35 in good health. Some clones in this sample may be carry-over from other donors' samples.

This clone showed up just once. The chain uses TRBV30 and TRBJ1-1, with D hard to call. This CDR3 has 13 amino acids. Germline CDR1 is GTSNPN and CDR2 is SVGIG (reference sequence). Trimming removed 0 bases at V and 6 bases at J, with 11 bases between. This CDR3 is CAWSVSRGAEAFF. Written as DNA, the CDR3 is TGTGCCTGGAGTGTTTCGCGGGGAGCTGAAGCTTTCTTT.

The J gene is TRBJ1-4, the V gene TRBV28; D perhaps matches TRBD1 (5 bases). V shed 6 bases and J shed 3 bases, with 14 bases lying between them. Germline assignment: CDR1 MDHEN and CDR2 SYDVKM. CDR3 size: 15 residues. The CDR3 nucleotides are TGTGCCAGCAGGACCGGGGGTTGGGCTAATGAAAAACTGTTTTTT. It codes for CASRTGGWANEKLFF.

V gene TRBV7-9 combines with J gene TRBJ2-1; 13 nucleotides line up with TRBD2. This CDR3 has 13 residues. CDR1 and CDR2 from the germline V gene are SEHNR and FQNEAQ (reference sequence). The V gene end was trimmed by 8 bases and the J gene end by 10 bases; junction bases not matched to a gene: 5. The CDR3 spells CASGLAGAREQFF. The CDR3 bases are TGTGCCAGCGGACTAGCGGGAGCACGCGAGCAGTTCTTC.

V is TRBV15 and J is TRBJ2-7; D is possibly TRBD2 (5 bases). The CDR3 is 13 amino acids. With 4 bases removed from V and 2 bases from J, the gap between germline ends came to 9 bases. Germline V gives CDR1 LNHNV, CDR2 YYDKDF (reference sequence). In DNA form, the CDR3 reads TGTGCCACCAGCATCGGGATGGCCTACGAGCAGTACTTC. Translated, it gives CATSIGMAYEQYF.

The V gene is TRBV7-8, the J gene TRBJ2-7; D may be TRBD1 or TRBD2 (5 bases each). The CDR3 runs 15 residues. Germline V gene sequence: CDR1 SGHVS, CDR2 FQNEAQ. V was clipped by 3 bases and J by 4 bases, with 16 bases between them. The CDR3, as DNA: TGTGCCAGCAGCTTGAGAATCCGAGGGGAATACGAGCAGTACTTC. Its translation: CASSLRIRGEYEQYF.

The chain recombines TRBV7-8 with TRBJ2-5; 7 bases fit TRBD2. From germline, CDR1 is SGHVS and CDR2 FQNEAQ. The V segment lost 0 bases and the J segment 5 bases; nucleotides outside the gene matches: 6. This CDR3 comprises 15 residues. DNA of the CDR3: TGTGCCAGCAGCTTAGCCCCCCCAGCGGGGGAGACCCAGTACTTC. It is translated as CASSLAPPAGETQYF.

V gene TRBV7-2 combines with J gene TRBJ1-2; D is uncertain. The V end was cut by 2 bases, the J end by 1 base, with 8 bases between. The CDR3 runs to 14 residues. From germline, CDR1 is SGHTA and CDR2 FQGNSA. CDR3 DNA: TGTGCCAGCAGCTTACTCGCCCATAACTATGGCTACACCTTC. Its protein product is CASSLLAHNYGYTF. Based on the CDR3 plus reference TRBV7-2 and TRBJ1-2, the full variable domain is GAGVSQSPSNKVTEKGKDVELRCDPISGHTALYWYRQSLGQGLEFLIYFQGNSAPDKSGLPSDRFSAERTGGSVSTLTIQRTQQEDSAVYLCASSLLAHNYGYTFGSGTRLTVV.

This chain uses TRBV28 with TRBJ2-7; 8 nucleotides match TRBD2. V trimming: 4 bases; J trimming: 0 bases; junction bases outside the gene matches: 8. Germline V gene lookup returns CDR1 MDHEN and CDR2 SYDVKM. The CDR3 contains 16 residues. The chain's CDR3 is CASSSATSASSYEQYF. As DNA, the CDR3 is TGTGCCAGCAGTTCAGCGACTAGCGCATCCTCCTACGAGCAGTACTTC.

The chain joins TRBV28 to TRBJ2-4, with TRBD1 matching over 9 bases. Germline assignment: CDR1 MDHEN and CDR2 SYDVKM. The CDR3 length is 18 residues. Trimming took 5 bases from V and 0 from J; bases not matched to a gene: 11. The CDR3 bases are TGTGCCAGCAGTCGACCGGGACAGGGAGCGATAGCCAAAAACATTCAGTACTTC. Translating it yields CASSRPGQGAIAKNIQYF.